These T cell receptor beta chains were read from a single sample in a study of cytomegalovirus exposure and HLA in healthy donors. The protocol was immunoSEQ multiplex PCR, while the TCRdb copy is restricted to in-frame clones and leaves out a portion. The table lists some 180,000 clones, 65% to 90% of them singletons. Sequencing was performed on PBMCs. The receptor set was obtained from a male donor in good health and CMV-seronegative. Each CDR3 is given without its conserved first and last residue.

j_call: TRBJ1-6
v_call: TRBV2
cdr3_aa: ASNKEGASYNSPLH

j_call: TRBJ1-6
v_call: TRBV19
cdr3_aa: ASSIGQVNSPLH

j_call: TRBJ1-5
v_call: TRBV6-1
cdr3_aa: AGDGTGGGGQPQH

j_call: TRBJ1-2
v_call: TRBV19
cdr3_aa: ASSSTGDYGYT

j_call: TRBJ2-7
v_call: TRBV7-9
cdr3_aa: ASSPGQGQAPYEQY

j_call: TRBJ1-2
v_call: TRBV27
cdr3_aa: ASSKGQGASYGYT

j_call: TRBJ2-5
v_call: TRBV5-8
cdr3_aa: ASSPGTGLEETQY

j_call: TRBJ2-3
v_call: TRBV5-1
cdr3_aa: ASSSNKGGTDTQY

j_call: TRBJ1-3
v_call: TRBV5-1
cdr3_aa: ASSLNRGNTIY

j_call: TRBJ1-1
v_call: TRBV2
cdr3_aa: ASSGDTYTEAF

j_call: TRBJ1-2
v_call: TRBV10-3
cdr3_aa: AISGDDRGRNGYT

j_call: TRBJ2-5
v_call: TRBV7-2
cdr3_aa: ASKILEADREGRQETQY

j_call: TRBJ1-6
v_call: TRBV2
cdr3_aa: ASRTGVENSPLH

j_call: TRBJ1-2
v_call: TRBV6-5
cdr3_aa: ASMGGNYGYT

j_call: TRBJ1-4
v_call: TRBV5-1
cdr3_aa: ASSKRTATNEKLF

j_call: TRBJ1-2
v_call: TRBV2
cdr3_aa: ASMGGRQGYGYT

j_call: TRBJ2-3
v_call: TRBV9
cdr3_aa: ASSPGPAGKTDTQY

j_call: TRBJ1-5
v_call: TRBV6-1
cdr3_aa: AGSAGGSNQPQH

j_call: TRBJ1-3
v_call: TRBV7-2
cdr3_aa: ASSSHISGGNTIY

j_call: TRBJ1-4
v_call: TRBV10-3
cdr3_aa: AISEESGEKLF

j_call: TRBJ2-7
v_call: TRBV7-2
cdr3_aa: ASSTYRDRHYEQY

j_call: NA
v_call: TRBV7-4
cdr3_aa: ASSTRDFPSYEQY

j_call: TRBJ1-2
v_call: TRBV6-5
cdr3_aa: ASSYSISGNYGYT

j_call: TRBJ1-6
v_call: TRBV7-9
cdr3_aa: ASSPGSPLH

j_call: TRBJ1-2
v_call: TRBV19
cdr3_aa: ASSIWQAVGNGYT

j_call: TRBJ2-1
v_call: TRBV5-1
cdr3_aa: ASSPSGGASYNEQF

j_call: TRBJ2-7
v_call: TRBV7-2
cdr3_aa: ASSPRGPSGGYEQY

j_call: TRBJ2-2
v_call: TRBV6-5
cdr3_aa: ASSYSGGAVGELF